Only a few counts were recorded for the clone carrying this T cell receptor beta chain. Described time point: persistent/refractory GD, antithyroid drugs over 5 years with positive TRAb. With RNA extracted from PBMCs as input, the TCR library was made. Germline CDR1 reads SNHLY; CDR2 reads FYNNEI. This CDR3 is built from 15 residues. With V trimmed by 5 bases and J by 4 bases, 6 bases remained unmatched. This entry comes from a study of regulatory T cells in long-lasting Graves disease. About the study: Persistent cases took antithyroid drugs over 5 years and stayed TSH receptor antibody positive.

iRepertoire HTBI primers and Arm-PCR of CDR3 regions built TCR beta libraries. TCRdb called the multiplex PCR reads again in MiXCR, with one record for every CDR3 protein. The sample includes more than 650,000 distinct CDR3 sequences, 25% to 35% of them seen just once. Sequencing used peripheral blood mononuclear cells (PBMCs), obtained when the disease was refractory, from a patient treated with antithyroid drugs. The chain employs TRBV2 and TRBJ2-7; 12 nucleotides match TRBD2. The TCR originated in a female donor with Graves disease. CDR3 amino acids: CASSTLAGGSYEQYF. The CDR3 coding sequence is TGTGCCAGCAGTACACTAGCGGGAGGCTCGTACGAGCAGTACTTC.